This T cell receptor (beta chain) originates from a study of T cells in Graves' hyperthyroidism and ophthalmopathy. Study observations and caveats: In the analysis, a 13 V-J model separated ophthalmopathy from stable hyperthyroidism.

CDR3 length: 14 amino acids. The germline CDR1 and CDR2 sequences are SGDLS and YYNGEE. V shed 4 bases, J shed 7 bases, and the junction held 7 bases outside the gene matches. Uncontrolled infection, other autoimmune disease, pregnancy or lactation disqualified patients from enrolment. Diagnoses were made from clinical symptoms, serum measures (thyroxine and TRAb), thyroid ultrasound and orbital computed tomography. TCR beta CDR3 sequences were amplified from RNA transcripts. The TCR CDR3 first-round RT-PCR relied on the HTBI primer set. Using its own MiXCR run on the multiplex PCR reads, TCRdb lists one record per CDR3 protein. The sample shows about 600,000 distinct CDR3 sequences, 14% of them seen only once. This clonotype has a count of ten or more. The antigen is not known.

Sequencing was carried out using blood. V is TRBV9 and J is TRBJ2-1; 8 bases are a match to TRBD2. The TCR sequence derives from a woman aged 50 to 60 with Graves' ophthalmopathy. The DNA for the CDR3 is TGTGCCAGCAGCCCCGGGACTAGAAGTAATGAGCAGTTCTTC. Its protein is CASSPGTRSNEQFF.